Here is one T cell receptor (beta chain) with its context. Other DNA sequences in this sample translate to the same CDR3. With 1 base removed from V and 5 bases from J, the gap between germline ends came to 5 bases. The CDR3 is made up of 13 amino acids. The germline V gene encodes CDR1 SGHTA and CDR2 FQGTGA. This entry comes from a study of shared clonotypes between healthy human individuals. Among the donors, all were Caucasian adults who lived in Nashville, Tennessee. Using immunoSEQ multiplex PCR, the repertoire was profiled, and TCRdb retains in-frame clones only, with some absent. The table records some 2,000,000 clones, approximately 94% of them present only once.

The rearrangement joins TRBV7-3 to TRBJ2-2; D is unresolved. Sequencing used naive CD4+ T cells sorted from blood. The subset was: CD45RA+ positively selected. This TCR was recovered from a man between 18 and 35 years old in good health. The CDR3 region is CASSLRGTGELFF. CDR3 coding DNA: TGTGCCAGCAGCTTAAGGGGAACCGGGGAGCTGTTTTTT.